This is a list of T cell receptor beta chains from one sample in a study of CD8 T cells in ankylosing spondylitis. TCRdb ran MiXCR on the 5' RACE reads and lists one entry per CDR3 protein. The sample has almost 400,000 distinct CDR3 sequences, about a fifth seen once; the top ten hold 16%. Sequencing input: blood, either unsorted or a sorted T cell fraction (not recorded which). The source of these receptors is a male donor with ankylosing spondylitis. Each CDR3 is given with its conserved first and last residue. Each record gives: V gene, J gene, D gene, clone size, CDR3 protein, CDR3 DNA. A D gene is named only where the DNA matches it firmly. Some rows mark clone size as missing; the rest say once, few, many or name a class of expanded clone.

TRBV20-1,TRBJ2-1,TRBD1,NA,CSARVPGQVYNEQFF,TGCAGTGCTAGAGTACCGGGACAGGTCTACAATGAGCAGTTCTTC
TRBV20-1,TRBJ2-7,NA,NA,CSANWGGREQYF,TGCAGTGCTAACTGGGGAGGTAGAGAGCAGTACTTC
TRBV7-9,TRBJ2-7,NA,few,CASSLERPSLGYEQYF,TGTGCCAGCAGCTTAGAACGGCCCTCCCTCGGGTACGAGCAGTACTTC
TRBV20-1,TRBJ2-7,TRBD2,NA,CSARDEWTSFGYEQYF,TGCAGTGCTAGAGATGAATGGACTAGTTTCGGCTACGAGCAGTACTTC
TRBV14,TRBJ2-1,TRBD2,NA,CASSQVILAVPNEQFF,TGTGCCAGCAGCCAAGTAATACTAGCGGTTCCCAATGAGCAGTTCTTC
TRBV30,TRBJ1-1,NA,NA,CAWTQTNTEAFF,TGTGCCTGGACTCAGACGAACACTGAAGCTTTCTTT
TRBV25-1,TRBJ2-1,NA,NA,CASSEYSRSSYNEQFF,TGTGCCAGCAGTGAATATTCTAGAAGCTCCTACAATGAGCAGTTCTTC
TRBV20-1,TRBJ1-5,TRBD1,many,CSATGGAGNQPQHF,TGCAGTGCTACAGGGGGCGCGGGCAATCAGCCCCAGCATTTT
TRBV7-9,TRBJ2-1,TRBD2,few,CASFWGGSYNEQFF,TGTGCCAGCTTCTGGGGGGGTTCCTACAATGAGCAGTTCTTC
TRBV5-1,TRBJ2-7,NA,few,CASSLSRLGYEQYF,TGCGCCAGCAGCTTGTCGCGGCTCGGCTACGAGCAGTACTTC
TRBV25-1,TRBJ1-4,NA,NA,CASSVGSGDEKLFF,TGTGCCAGCAGTGTAGGGTCCGGTGATGAAAAACTGTTTTTT
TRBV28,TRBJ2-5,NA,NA,CASSLDLGRETQYF,TGTGCCAGCAGCTTAGACCTTGGGCGGGAGACCCAGTACTTC
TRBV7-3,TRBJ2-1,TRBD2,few,CASSKTSGPYSYNEQFF,TGTGCCAGCAGTAAGACTAGCGGGCCTTACTCCTACAATGAGCAGTTCTTC
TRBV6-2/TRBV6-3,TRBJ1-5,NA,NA,CASTQGRHGNQPQHF,TGTGCCAGCACCCAGGGGCGACACGGCAATCAGCCCCAGCATTTT
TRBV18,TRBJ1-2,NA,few,CASSPWSETGRGLGGYTF,TGTGCCAGCTCACCATGGTCAGAGACAGGCCGTGGACTGGGTGGCTACACCTTC
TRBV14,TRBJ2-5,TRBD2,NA,CASSQGGPPGLAGVLFQETQYF,TGTGCCAGCAGCCAAGGGGGACCCCCGGGACTAGCGGGAGTTCTCTTTCAAGAGACCCAGTACTTC
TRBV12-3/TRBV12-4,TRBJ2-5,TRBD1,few,CASSSGQGAQETQYF,TGTGCCAGCAGTTCGGGACAGGGGGCCCAAGAGACCCAGTACTTC
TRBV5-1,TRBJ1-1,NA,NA,CASSMRQALRAEAFF,TGCGCCAGCAGCATGAGACAGGCGTTGAGGGCTGAAGCTTTCTTT
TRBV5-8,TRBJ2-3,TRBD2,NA,CASSRDSGRVDTQYF,TGTGCCAGCAGCAGAGATAGCGGGAGGGTCGATACGCAGTATTTT
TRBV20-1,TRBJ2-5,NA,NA,CSARDLLAQETQYF,TGCAGTGCTAGAGATTTACTAGCCCAAGAGACCCAGTACTTC
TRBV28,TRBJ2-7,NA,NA,CASSSPTPIRQQYF,TGTGCCAGCAGTAGCCCGACCCCAATCCGGCAGCAGTACTTC
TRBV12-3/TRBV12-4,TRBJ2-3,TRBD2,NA,CASSLASGVPFGQYF,TGTGCCAGCAGTTTAGCTAGCGGGGTTCCTTTTGGGCAGTATTTT
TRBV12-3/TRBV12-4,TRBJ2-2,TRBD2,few,CASSLQLAGAGELFF,TGTGCCAGCAGTTTACAACTAGCGGGGGCCGGGGAGCTGTTTTTT
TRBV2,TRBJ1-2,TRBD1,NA,CASRPNSGTGYGYTF,TGTGCCAGCAGGCCAAATTCCGGGACAGGGTATGGCTACACCTTC
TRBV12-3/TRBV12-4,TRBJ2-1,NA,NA,CASSLATLLRGAHNEQFF,TGTGCCAGCAGTTTAGCAACTCTACTGCGGGGAGCCCACAATGAGCAGTTCTTC
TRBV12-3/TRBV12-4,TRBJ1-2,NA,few,CASSFDRTNYGYTF,TGTGCCAGCAGTTTTGATCGAACAAACTATGGCTACACCTTC
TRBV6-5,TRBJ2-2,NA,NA,CASRYNTNTGELFF,TGTGCCAGCAGATACAATACGAACACCGGGGAGCTGTTTTTT
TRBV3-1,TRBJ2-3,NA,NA,CASSRPSDARADTQYF,TGTGCCAGCAGCCGCCCTTCGGACGCACGGGCGGATACGCAGTATTTT
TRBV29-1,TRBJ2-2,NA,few,CSATRGTANTGELFF,TGCAGCGCCACGCGGGGGACAGCGAACACCGGGGAGCTGTTTTTT
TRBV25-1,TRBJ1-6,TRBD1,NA,CASSSRTGYNPPLHF,TGTGCCAGCAGTTCCCGGACAGGGTACAATCCACCCCTCCACTTT
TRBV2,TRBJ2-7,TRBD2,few,CASSGEAGVGGEQYF,TGTGCCAGCAGTGGAGAAGCGGGAGTTGGGGGCGAGCAGTACTTC
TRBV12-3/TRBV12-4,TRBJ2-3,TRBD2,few,CASRMTSATDTQYF,TGTGCCAGCAGAATGACTAGCGCCACAGATACGCAGTATTTT
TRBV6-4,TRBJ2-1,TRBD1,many,CASSVDRGGNEQFF,TGTGCCAGCAGTGTGGACAGGGGGGGCAATGAGCAGTTCTTC
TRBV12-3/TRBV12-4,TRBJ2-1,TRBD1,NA,CASRPRTGYPYNEQFF,TGTGCCAGCAGACCCCGGACAGGGTACCCCTACAATGAGCAGTTCTTC
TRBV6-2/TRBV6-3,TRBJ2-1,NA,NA,CASSTSGPNEQFF,TGTGCCAGCAGTACCTCTGGCCCCAATGAGCAGTTCTTC
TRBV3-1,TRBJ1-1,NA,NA,CASSRLNTEAFF,TGTGCCAGCAGCCGTTTGAACACTGAAGCTTTCTTT
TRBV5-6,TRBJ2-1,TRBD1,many,CASSLFQGVVNEQFF,TGTGCCAGCAGCTTATTCCAGGGGGTGGTCAATGAGCAGTTCTTC
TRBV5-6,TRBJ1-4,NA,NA,CASSLGSAPNEKLFF,TGTGCCAGCAGCTTGGGGTCGGCCCCTAATGAAAAACTGTTTTTT
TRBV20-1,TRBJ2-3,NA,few,CSAWTGDTQYF,TGCAGTGCTTGGACTGGAGATACGCAGTATTTT
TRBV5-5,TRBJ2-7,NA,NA,CASSEDTFSYEQYF,TGTGCCAGCAGCGAGGACACTTTCTCCTACGAGCAGTACTTC
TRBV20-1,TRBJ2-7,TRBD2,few,CSANTIAGLTYEQYF,TGCAGTGCTAACACCATAGCGGGACTGACCTACGAGCAGTACTTC
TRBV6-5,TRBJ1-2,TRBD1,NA,CASSYQRTGGGYGYTF,TGTGCCAGCAGTTACCAACGGACAGGGGGGGGCTATGGCTACACCTTC
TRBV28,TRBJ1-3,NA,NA,CATGPPADTIYF,TGTGCCACCGGGCCTCCGGCGGACACCATATATTTT
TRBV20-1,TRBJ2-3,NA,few,CSARDSKVLTQYF,TGCAGTGCTAGAGATTCTAAGGTTTTAACGCAGTATTTT
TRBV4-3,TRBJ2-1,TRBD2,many,CASSQVGRAEYEQFF,TGCGCCAGCAGCCAAGTCGGGAGGGCCGAATATGAGCAGTTCTTC
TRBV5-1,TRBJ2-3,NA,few,CASSLRFLEISTDTQYF,TGCGCCAGCAGCTTGAGATTTCTGGAGATCAGCACAGATACGCAGTATTTT
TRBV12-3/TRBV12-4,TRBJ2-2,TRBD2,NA,CASTILRTSGLIDNTGELFF,TGTGCCAGCACCATTCTTCGGACTAGCGGACTCATAGACAACACCGGGGAGCTGTTTTTT
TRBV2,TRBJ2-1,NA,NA,CASRLGRTNEQFF,TGTGCCAGCAGACTCGGACGGACTAATGAGCAGTTCTTC
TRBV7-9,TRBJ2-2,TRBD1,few,CASSPARDRVTGELFF,TGTGCCAGCAGCCCTGCCCGGGACAGGGTCACCGGGGAGCTGTTTTTT
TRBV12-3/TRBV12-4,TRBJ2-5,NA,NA,CASSFGNQETQYF,TGTGCCAGCAGTTTCGGTAACCAAGAGACCCAGTACTTC
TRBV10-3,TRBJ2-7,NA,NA,CAISEPKGDSYEQYF,TGTGCCATCAGTGAGCCGAAGGGGGACTCCTACGAGCAGTACTTC
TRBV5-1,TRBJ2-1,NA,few,CASIESGSDEQFF,TGCGCCAGCATAGAAAGTGGGAGTGATGAGCAGTTCTTC
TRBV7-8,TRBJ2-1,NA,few,CASSLLTRYNEQFF,TGTGCCAGCAGCTTACTGACCCGCTACAATGAGCAGTTCTTC
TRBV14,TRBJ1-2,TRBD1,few,CASSRDRAHYGYTF,TGTGCCAGCAGCCGAGACAGGGCCCACTATGGCTACACCTTC
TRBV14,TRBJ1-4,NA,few,CASSQVRNSLFF,TGTGCCAGCAGCCAAGTTCGGAATTCGTTGTTTTTT